These 2 T cell receptor beta chains were all obtained from the same sample, sequenced in a study of identical twins. TCRdb used MiXCR to reprocess the 5' RACE reads, holding one entry per CDR3 protein. The table includes some 1,600,000 distinct CDR3 sequences, roughly a third detected once. Specimen: cord blood. These receptors came from a newborn girl in good health.

This clonotype was seen only a few times. This rearrangement joins TRBV25-1 to TRBJ2-3; D may correspond to TRBD1 or TRBD2 (5 bases each). The ends were cut back, 2 bases at V and 1 base at J, with 10 bases in the middle. This CDR3 is built from 15 residues. CDR1 is MGHDK, CDR2 SYGVNS, per germline. This CDR3 is CASSEPWGRTDTQYF. CDR3 DNA: TGTGCCAGCAGTGAACCTTGGGGACGCACAGATACGCAGTATTTT.

The V gene is TRBV27, the J gene TRBJ2-7; TRBD2 matches at 10 bases. With 5 bases clipped from V and 4 bases from J, the junction kept 11 bases outside the gene matches. This CDR3 is built from 16 residues. Germline loops: CDR1 MNHEY, CDR2 SMNVEV (reference sequence). CDR3 in amino acids: CASSIRASGGYYEQYF. The DNA of the CDR3 is TGTGCCAGCAGTATACGGGCTAGCGGGGGTTATTACGAGCAGTACTTC.